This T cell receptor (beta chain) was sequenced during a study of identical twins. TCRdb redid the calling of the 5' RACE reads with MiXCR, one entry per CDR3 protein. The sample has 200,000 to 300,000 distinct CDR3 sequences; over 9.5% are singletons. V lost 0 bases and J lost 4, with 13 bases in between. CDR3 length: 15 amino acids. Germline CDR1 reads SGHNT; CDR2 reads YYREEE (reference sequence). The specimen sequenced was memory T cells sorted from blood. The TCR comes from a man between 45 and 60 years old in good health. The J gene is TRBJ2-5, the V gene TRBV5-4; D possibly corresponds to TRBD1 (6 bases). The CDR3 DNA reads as TGTGCCAGCAGCTTGGAAGGCAGGGGCGCAGAGACCCAGTACTTC. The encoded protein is CASSLEGRGAETQYF.